The 27 T cell receptor beta chains reported below all come from one sample, sequenced in a study of cytomegalovirus exposure and HLA in healthy donors. The PCR ran on 60 Vbeta and 13 Jbeta primers. Sequencing was performed with immunoSEQ multiplex PCR; in TCRdb, only in-frame clones are kept and a portion is missing. This repertoire includes about 87,000 clones. The source material was PBMCs. All receptors come from a man aged 45-65 years in good health and CMV-seropositive.

The rearrangement links TRBV29-1 to TRBJ2-5, with D perhaps TRBD1 (7 bases). The V end lost 6 bases, the J end lost 4 bases, and 18 bases lay between the germline ends. The CDR3 loop spans 14 amino acids. Germline V gives CDR1 SQVTM, CDR2 ANQGSEA. Written as DNA, the CDR3 is TGCAGCGTCCCCACAGGGGCCGGGGGAGAGACCCAGTACTTC. Protein product: CSVPTGAGGETQYF.

This chain links TRBV9 with TRBJ2-2; the D gene is possibly TRBD2 (5 bases). Trimming cost V 4 bases and J 7 bases, with 8 bases left between them. CDR1 is SGDLS and CDR2 is YYNGEE in the germline V gene. There are 12 residues in the CDR3. This chain's CDR3 is CASSPRGGELFF. CDR3 in DNA: TGTGCCAGCAGCCCCCGGGGCGGGGAGCTGTTTTTT.

V and J are TRBV5-1 and TRBJ1-4; maybe TRBD1 (6 bases). CDR1 is SGHRS, CDR2 YFSETQ, per germline. The CDR3 is made up of 15 amino acids. V lost 4 bases, J lost 2 bases, and 12 bases lay in between. In DNA, the CDR3 is TGCGCCAGCAGCCTCAGGGGCGCGACTAATGAAAAACTGTTTTTT. Translated, it gives CASSLRGATNEKLFF.

This sequence joins TRBV18 and TRBJ2-1, with 8 bases aligning to TRBD1. V dropped 6 bases and J dropped 6; count of bases not matched to a gene: 4. Germline-derived CDR1 and CDR2 are KGHSH and LQKENI. The CDR3 is 13 residues long. CDR3 DNA sequence: TGTGCCAGCTCTCCGGACAGGGCCAATGAGCAGTTCTTC. Protein product: CASSPDRANEQFF. Together with reference TRBV18 and TRBJ2-1, the CDR3 gives the full variable domain: NAGVMQNPRHLVRRRGQEARLRCSPMKGHSHVYWYRQLPEEGLKFMVYLQKENIIDESGMPKERFSAEFPKEGPSILRIQQVVRGDSAAYFCASSPDRANEQFFGPGTRLTVL.

V usage is TRBV7-8 and J usage is TRBJ1-1; D is ambiguous. Trimming took 3 bases from V and 3 from J, leaving 5 bases between them. The CDR3 length is 12 residues. The germline gives CDR1 SGHVS, CDR2 FQNEAQ. The CDR3 region is CASSFGDTEAFF. The DNA for the CDR3 is TGTGCCAGCAGCTTCGGGGACACTGAAGCTTTCTTT.

The chain carries TRBV30 and TRBJ2-2, with D unclear. CDR1 GTSNPN and CDR2 SVGIG come from the germline V gene (reference sequence). CDR3 length: 14 amino acids. Trimming took 5 bases from V and 0 from J, leaving 10 bases between them. CDR3 region: CAWARWTNTGELFF. In nucleotides, the CDR3 is TGTGCCTGGGCGAGGTGGACGAACACCGGGGAGCTGTTTTTT.

CDR3 sequence (DNA): TGTGCCTCAGGAATCCAGGGGAGCGAGCAGTACGTC. The encoded protein is CASGIQGSEQYV. The chain combines TRBV10-3 with TRBJ2-7; a possible D gene is TRBD1 (6 bases). The ends were cut back, 11 bases at V and 6 bases at J, with 17 bases in the middle. The CDR3 is made up of 12 amino acids. Germline CDR1 is ENHRY and CDR2 is SYGVKD.

The J gene is TRBJ1-2, the V gene TRBV28, with 7 bases matching TRBD1. CDR3 size: 14 residues. After removal of 5 bases from V and 2 bases from J, the junction contained 5 bases not matched to a gene. Germline V CDR1 and CDR2: MDHEN, SYDVKM. CDR3 region: CASSLPGQNYGYTF. The CDR3 bases are TGTGCCAGCAGTCTTCCGGGACAGAACTATGGCTACACCTTC.

The gene calls are TRBV19 and TRBJ2-7; 7 nucleotides match TRBD1. This CDR3 is 16 amino acids long. The junction had 8 bases not matched to a gene; V was cut back by 2 bases and J by 1 base. From germline, CDR1 is LNHDA and CDR2 SQIVND (reference sequence). The CDR3 loop reads CASSIRGTERSYEQYF. The CDR3 DNA follows: TGTGCCAGTAGTATAAGGGGGACAGAACGTTCCTACGAGCAGTACTTC.

The genes are TRBV29-1 and TRBJ1-1; TRBD1 might be the D (5 bases). The ends were cut back, 3 bases at V and 2 bases at J, with 7 bases in the middle. From germline, CDR1 is SQVTM and CDR2 ANQGSEA. This CDR3 has 12 amino acids. CDR3 loop: CSVDRVNTEAFF. CDR3 DNA sequence: TGCAGCGTTGACAGGGTCAACACTGAAGCTTTCTTT.

This chain joins TRBV4-3 and TRBJ1-1; a possible D gene is TRBD1 (6 bases). This CDR3 is 13 amino acids long. From germline, CDR1 is LGHNA and CDR2 YSLEER. Trimming cost V 8 bases and J 2 bases, with 12 bases left between them. The chain's CDR3 is CASRRGINTEAFF. The CDR3, as DNA: TGCGCCAGCCGAAGGGGGATCAACACTGAAGCTTTCTTT.

The chain carries TRBV7-2 and TRBJ1-5, with 8 bases lining up with TRBD1. Germline CDR1 and CDR2: SGHTA and FQGNSA. Trimming removed 4 bases from V and 8 bases from J; junction bases left unmatched: 7. The length of the CDR3 is 14 residues. CDR3 in DNA: TGTGCCAGCAGCTCCGGGACAGGAGAGAAGCCCCAGCATTTT. Amino acid sequence: CASSSGTGEKPQHF.

V gene TRBV30 combines with J gene TRBJ2-2, with no clear D. The germline V gene has CDR1 GTSNPN and CDR2 SVGIG (reference sequence). Deletions cut 1 base from V and 0 bases from J, with 6 bases between. The CDR3 length is 14 residues. CDR3 sequence reads: CAWSAGSNTGELFF. For the CDR3, the DNA is TGTGCCTGGAGTGCCGGGTCGAACACCGGGGAGCTGTTTTTT.

V gene TRBV27 combines with J gene TRBJ1-2; TRBD1 might be the D (5 bases). Trimming removed 2 bases at V and 4 bases at J, with 11 bases between. The V gene's germline CDR1 is MNHEY and CDR2 SMNVEV (reference sequence). The CDR3 sequence is 14 residues long. The CDR3 protein is CASSLRGPRYGYTF. The CDR3, as DNA: TGTGCCAGCAGTTTAAGGGGCCCTCGCTATGGCTACACCTTC.

The genes are TRBV18 and TRBJ1-2, with D maybe TRBD1 (5 bases). The CDR3 contains 14 residues. Trimming took off 1 base at V and 5 bases at J, with 11 bases between the two ends. Germline assignment: CDR1 KGHSH and CDR2 LQKENI. In nucleotides, the CDR3 is TGTGCCAGCTCACCACGCCAGGAGGGGTATGGCTACACCTTC. The encoded protein is CASSPRQEGYGYTF.

The rearrangement uses TRBV13 and TRBJ2-3; D might be TRBD2 (5 bases). The germline gives CDR1 PRHDT, CDR2 FYEKMQ (reference sequence). V dropped 5 bases and J dropped 5 bases, with 20 bases sitting between them. This CDR3 has 16 amino acids. The CDR3 reads CASSTYYGPAGDTQYF. The DNA for the CDR3 is TGTGCCAGCAGCACCTATTACGGGCCGGCGGGAGATACGCAGTATTTT. The whole variable domain, filled in from reference TRBV13 and TRBJ2-3, reads AAGVIQSPRHLIKEKRETATLKCYPIPRHDTVYWYQQGPGQDPQFLISFYEKMQSDKGSIPDRFSAQQFSDYHSELNMSSLELGDSALYFCASSTYYGPAGDTQYFGPGTRLTVL.

This sequence joins TRBV18 and TRBJ2-3, with D hard to call. Trimming removed 2 bases at V and 2 bases at J, with 5 bases between. CDR1 is KGHSH, CDR2 LQKENI, per germline. The CDR3 loop spans 13 amino acids. CDR3 amino acids: CASSPVLTDTQYF. DNA for the CDR3: TGTGCCAGCTCACCAGTCCTCACAGATACGCAGTATTTT.

The chain is built from TRBV9 and TRBJ1-3; the D is unclear. Looked up from germline, CDR1 is SGDLS and CDR2 is YYNGEE. Trimming shortened V by 1 base and J by 0 bases, and 8 bases separated the two germline ends. The CDR3 sequence is 15 residues long. CDR3 DNA: TGTGCCAGCAGCGTATCATCGAGCTCTGGAAACACCATATATTTT. Its protein is CASSVSSSSGNTIYF.

The chain uses TRBV5-4 and TRBJ1-2; the match to TRBD1 covers 9 bases. This CDR3 contains 14 residues. With V trimmed by 4 bases and J by 5 bases, 6 bases remained unmatched. Germline CDR1 SGHNT, CDR2 YYREEE (reference sequence). The DNA of the CDR3 is TGTGCCAGCAGCAACAGGGGGCCGCGGTATGGCTACACCTTC. It is translated as CASSNRGPRYGYTF.

This rearrangement joins TRBV4-2 to TRBJ2-2; no clear D. This CDR3 has 14 amino acids. Trimming took off 5 bases at V and 7 bases at J, with 14 bases between the two ends. CDR1 and CDR2 (germline): LGHNA, YNFKEQ. The CDR3 loop is CASSAHGRDGELFF. The CDR3 DNA is TGTGCCAGCAGCGCCCACGGTCGTGACGGGGAGCTGTTTTTT.

The V gene is TRBV9, the J gene TRBJ1-3; TRBD1 matches at 8 bases. The CDR3 runs 16 residues. The V segment lost 2 bases and the J segment 3 bases; nucleotides outside the gene matches: 7. Per germline, CDR1 SGDLS and CDR2 YYNGEE. The CDR3 DNA reads TGTGCCAGCAGCGTGACGACAGGGGAGGGTGGAAACACCATATATTTT. Its protein is CASSVTTGEGGNTIYF.

The chain employs TRBV19 and TRBJ2-1, with 8 bases lining up with TRBD1. Per germline, CDR1 LNHDA and CDR2 SQIVND (reference sequence). Unmatched junction bases numbered 3, after V lost 1 base and J lost 4 bases. CDR3 size: 15 residues. CDR3 bases: TGTGCCAGTAGTATAGGGGGACAGGCTTACAATGAGCAGTTCTTC. It encodes CASSIGGQAYNEQFF.

V is TRBV30 and J is TRBJ1-2; no firm D call. Germline values: CDR1 GTSNPN, CDR2 SVGIG (reference sequence). The CDR3 runs to 14 residues. Between the trimmed V and J ends, which lost 3 bases and 0 bases, there was a span of 11 bases. CDR3 DNA: TGTGCCTGGAGCCCCACAGCTACTAACTATGGCTACACCTTC. Its protein is CAWSPTATNYGYTF.

The chain couples TRBV6-6 to TRBJ1-1; D gene uncertain. This CDR3 has 14 residues. The V end lost 0 bases, the J end lost 1 base, and 6 bases lay between the germline ends. Germline V CDR1 and CDR2: MNHNY, SVGAGI (reference sequence). The CDR3 region is CASSYSTANTEAFF. CDR3 coding DNA: TGTGCCAGCAGTTACTCGACTGCGAACACTGAAGCTTTCTTT.

This sequence joins TRBV7-9 and TRBJ2-2; tentatively, D is TRBD2 (5 bases). From germline, CDR1 is SEHNR and CDR2 FQNEAQ (reference sequence). V was trimmed by 7 bases and J by 2 bases, leaving 14 bases between them. The CDR3 covers 15 residues. The CDR3 nucleotides are TGTGCCAGCATCCGGTCTAGCATCAACACCGGGGAGCTGTTTTTT. It yields the protein CASIRSSINTGELFF.

The rearrangement uses TRBV21-1 and TRBJ2-4; the tabulated D call, TRBD2, remains unverified against the DNA. TRBV21-1 is assigned pseudogene status. This CDR3 comprises 16 residues. The CDR3: CASSKRVSGGKNIQYF. The CDR3 DNA is TGTGCCAGCAGCAAAAGGGTTAGCGGGGGAAAAAACATTCAGTACTTC.

CDR3 sequence reads: CSVATAREAFF. In DNA, the CDR3 is TGCAGCGTTGCGACAGCCCGAGAGGCTTTCTTT. The chain has TRBV29-1 and TRBJ1-1; D possibly corresponds to TRBD1 (5 bases). Trimming left V 4 bases short and J 11 bases short, with 14 bases between. Per the germline V gene, CDR1 is SQVTM and CDR2 is ANQGSEA. This CDR3 spans 11 amino acids.